These T cell receptor beta chains were read from a single sample in a study of blood T cell repertoires in COVID-19. TCRdb's table, derived via immunoSEQ multiplex PCR, lists solely in-frame clones and lacks some. In the table there are about 270,000 clones, 83% of which are singletons. Sample: peripheral blood. Receptors were obtained from a woman between 45 and 60 years old who had recovered from COVID-19. CDR3s include the opening cysteine and the closing phenylalanine or tryptophan. The D gene is left open where the match is weak. Rows may omit the clone size; those that give it use once, few, many or a size class.

clone_size: -
d_call: -
j_call: TRBJ2-1
v_call: TRBV6-1
cdr3_aa: CASSEVDFVGEQFF
cdr3_nt: TGTGCCAGCAGTGAAGTCGACTTCGTTGGTGAGCAGTTCTTC

clone_size: -
d_call: TRBD1
j_call: TRBJ2-1
v_call: TRBV6-2/TRBV6-3
cdr3_aa: CASSYGRQGIHEQFF
cdr3_nt: TGTGCCAGCAGTTACGGGAGACAGGGGATACATGAGCAGTTCTTC

clone_size: -
d_call: TRBD1
j_call: TRBJ1-2
v_call: TRBV7-9
cdr3_aa: CASSTDRGLLGYTF
cdr3_nt: TGTGCCAGCAGCACTGACAGGGGGCTCCTTGGCTACACCTTC

clone_size: -
d_call: TRBD1
j_call: TRBJ2-7
v_call: TRBV28
cdr3_aa: CASSAPGTGSYQQYF
cdr3_nt: TGTGCCAGCAGTGCCCCCGGGACAGGGTCCTATCAGCAGTACTTC

clone_size: once
d_call: TRBD1
j_call: TRBJ2-2
v_call: TRBV28
cdr3_aa: CANQGAATGELFF
cdr3_nt: TGTGCCAATCAGGGGGCCGCCACCGGGGAGCTGTTTTTT

clone_size: -
d_call: TRBD2
j_call: TRBJ2-1
v_call: TRBV7-3
cdr3_aa: CASSSRTSAGPEFF
cdr3_nt: TGTGCCAGCAGCTCCCGGACTAGCGCAGGGCCTGAGTTCTTC

clone_size: -
d_call: TRBD2
j_call: TRBJ2-5
v_call: TRBV19
cdr3_aa: CASSILGLAGEQGETQYF
cdr3_nt: TGTGCCAGTAGTATACTCGGTCTAGCGGGGGAGCAAGGAGAGACCCAGTACTTC

clone_size: -
d_call: -
j_call: TRBJ2-3
v_call: TRBV6-2/TRBV6-3
cdr3_aa: CASSYDEGWRSSTDTQYF
cdr3_nt: TGTGCCAGCAGTTACGATGAAGGGTGGAGGAGTTCCACAGATACGCAGTATTTT

clone_size: -
d_call: TRBD1
j_call: TRBJ2-6
v_call: TRBV7-2
cdr3_aa: CASSVLRGQGTSGANVLTF
cdr3_nt: TGTGCCAGCAGCGTTTTGCGGGGACAGGGCACCTCTGGGGCCAACGTCCTGACTTTC

clone_size: -
d_call: TRBD1
j_call: TRBJ2-1
v_call: TRBV10-3
cdr3_aa: CAIRQGFAQWNNEQFF
cdr3_nt: TGTGCCATCAGACAGGGGTTCGCCCAGTGGAACAATGAGCAGTTCTTC

clone_size: -
d_call: -
j_call: TRBJ2-3
v_call: TRBV3-1/TRBV3-2
cdr3_aa: CASSPRALASDTQYF
cdr3_nt: TGTGCCAGCAGCCCCCGGGCCCTAGCGTCAGATACGCAGTATTTT

clone_size: -
d_call: -
j_call: TRBJ1-5
v_call: TRBV28
cdr3_aa: CASSLSGGSNQPQHF
cdr3_nt: TGTGCCAGCAGTTTATCCGGGGGTAGCAATCAGCCCCAGCATTTT

clone_size: -
d_call: -
j_call: TRBJ1-4
v_call: TRBV28
cdr3_aa: CASSQVLGEKLFF
cdr3_nt: TGTGCCAGCAGCCAGGTCTTGGGTGAAAAACTGTTTTTT

clone_size: few
d_call: TRBD2
j_call: TRBJ2-7
v_call: TRBV28
cdr3_aa: CASSSPRGNSGSLSYEQYF
cdr3_nt: TGTGCCAGCAGTTCTCCCAGGGGAAATAGCGGGAGTTTGTCCTACGAGCAGTACTTC

clone_size: -
d_call: TRBD2
j_call: TRBJ2-7
v_call: TRBV7-2
cdr3_aa: CASSSGLAGGEQYF
cdr3_nt: TGTGCCAGCAGCTCGGGACTAGCGGGAGGCGAGCAGTACTTC

clone_size: -
d_call: TRBD2
j_call: TRBJ2-2
v_call: TRBV4-1
cdr3_aa: CASSPYSGDNTGELFF
cdr3_nt: TGCGCCAGCAGCCCCTATAGCGGGGACAACACCGGGGAGCTGTTTTTT

clone_size: -
d_call: -
j_call: TRBJ1-2
v_call: TRBV9
cdr3_aa: CASSTSGGGSIYGYTF
cdr3_nt: TGTGCCAGCAGCACCTCGGGAGGGGGTTCGATTTATGGCTACACCTTC

clone_size: -
d_call: -
j_call: TRBJ2-1
v_call: TRBV7-2
cdr3_aa: CASSLVASDYNEQFF
cdr3_nt: TGTGCCAGCAGCTTAGTGGCTAGCGACTACAATGAGCAGTTCTTC

clone_size: -
d_call: -
j_call: TRBJ1-2
v_call: TRBV5-3
cdr3_aa: CARSDGQPNYGYTF
cdr3_nt: TGTGCCAGAAGTGACGGACAGCCCAACTATGGCTACACCTTC

clone_size: -
d_call: TRBD1
j_call: TRBJ2-3
v_call: TRBV7-2
cdr3_aa: CASGTGISTDTQYF
cdr3_nt: TGTGCCAGCGGGACAGGGATTAGCACAGATACGCAGTATTTT

clone_size: -
d_call: -
j_call: TRBJ1-1
v_call: TRBV3-1/TRBV3-2
cdr3_aa: CASSPGTEAFF
cdr3_nt: TGTGCCAGCAGCCCAGGGACTGAAGCTTTCTTT

clone_size: -
d_call: -
j_call: TRBJ1-4
v_call: TRBV18
cdr3_aa: CASSPPARGGGPNEKLFF
cdr3_nt: TGTGCCAGCTCCCCTCCAGCGCGGGGGGGTGGACCGAATGAAAAACTGTTTTTT

clone_size: -
d_call: -
j_call: TRBJ2-2
v_call: TRBV7-2
cdr3_aa: CASSLRSVDTGELFF
cdr3_nt: TGTGCCAGCAGCTTACGCTCAGTGGACACCGGGGAGCTGTTTTTT

clone_size: -
d_call: -
j_call: TRBJ1-5
v_call: TRBV20-1
cdr3_aa: CSASNDQPQHF
cdr3_nt: TGCAGTGCTAGCAATGATCAGCCCCAGCATTTT

clone_size: -
d_call: -
j_call: TRBJ2-7
v_call: TRBV2
cdr3_aa: CAIGAIGSYEQYF
cdr3_nt: TGTGCCATAGGGGCTATCGGCTCCTACGAGCAGTACTTC

clone_size: -
d_call: -
j_call: TRBJ2-2
v_call: TRBV5-1
cdr3_aa: CASSREGRGANTGELFF
cdr3_nt: TGCGCCAGCAGCCGCGAAGGTCGGGGGGCAAACACCGGGGAGCTGTTTTTT

clone_size: -
d_call: -
j_call: TRBJ1-5
v_call: TRBV4-1
cdr3_aa: CASSLTEISNQPQHF
cdr3_nt: TGCGCCAGCAGTTTGACAGAAATCAGCAATCAGCCCCAGCATTTT

clone_size: -
d_call: TRBD1
j_call: TRBJ1-4
v_call: TRBV28
cdr3_aa: CASSRGTEEKLFF
cdr3_nt: TGTGCCAGCAGTCGCGGGACAGAAGAAAAACTGTTTTTT

clone_size: -
d_call: TRBD1
j_call: TRBJ1-4
v_call: TRBV27
cdr3_aa: CASSSRDRGSKMATNEKLFF
cdr3_nt: TGTGCCAGCAGTAGCCGGGACAGGGGTTCGAAAATGGCAACTAATGAAAAACTGTTTTTT

clone_size: -
d_call: -
j_call: TRBJ2-7
v_call: TRBV28
cdr3_aa: CASSLFRGEQYF
cdr3_nt: TGTGCCAGCAGTTTGTTCCGCGGCGAGCAGTACTTC

clone_size: -
d_call: -
j_call: TRBJ1-5
v_call: TRBV28
cdr3_aa: CASSDYRTNQPQHF
cdr3_nt: TGTGCCAGCAGTGATTACAGAACCAATCAGCCCCAGCATTTT

clone_size: -
d_call: -
j_call: TRBJ2-2
v_call: TRBV10-3
cdr3_aa: CAIESRGELFF
cdr3_nt: TGTGCCATAGAATCCAGGGGGGAGCTGTTTTTT

clone_size: once
d_call: TRBD2
j_call: TRBJ2-5
v_call: TRBV2
cdr3_aa: CASSPGGFETQYF
cdr3_nt: TGTGCCAGCAGTCCCGGGGGGTTTGAGACCCAGTACTTC

clone_size: -
d_call: -
j_call: TRBJ2-7
v_call: TRBV30
cdr3_aa: CAWSQTGYEQYF
cdr3_nt: TGTGCCTGGAGCCAGACAGGATACGAGCAGTACTTC

clone_size: once
d_call: -
j_call: TRBJ1-1
v_call: TRBV29-1
cdr3_aa: CSVEPGDTEAFF
cdr3_nt: TGCAGCGTTGAACCAGGGGACACTGAAGCTTTCTTT

clone_size: -
d_call: TRBD1
j_call: TRBJ2-7
v_call: TRBV18
cdr3_aa: CASSRRTGPTYEQYF
cdr3_nt: TGTGCCAGCTCACGCAGGACAGGGCCCACCTACGAGCAGTACTTC

clone_size: -
d_call: TRBD1
j_call: TRBJ2-7
v_call: TRBV11-1
cdr3_aa: CASSLAGQVREQYF
cdr3_nt: TGTGCCAGCAGCTTAGCCGGACAGGTCAGGGAGCAGTACTTC

clone_size: -
d_call: -
j_call: TRBJ2-3
v_call: TRBV5-5
cdr3_aa: CASSLVAGGTDTQYF
cdr3_nt: TGTGCCAGCAGCTTGGTAGCCGGAGGCACAGATACGCAGTATTTT

clone_size: -
d_call: TRBD1
j_call: TRBJ1-5
v_call: TRBV28
cdr3_aa: CASSSDRARGQPQHF
cdr3_nt: TGTGCCAGCAGTTCGGACAGGGCAAGGGGTCAGCCCCAGCATTTT

clone_size: -
d_call: -
j_call: TRBJ2-3
v_call: TRBV4-2
cdr3_aa: CASSQEGDYSDTQYF
cdr3_nt: TGTGCCAGCAGCCAAGAAGGAGACTATTCGGATACGCAGTATTTT

clone_size: -
d_call: -
j_call: TRBJ1-6
v_call: TRBV7-9
cdr3_aa: CASSLVPGSSYNSPLHF
cdr3_nt: TGTGCCAGCAGCTTAGTGCCCGGGAGCTCCTATAATTCACCCCTCCACTTT